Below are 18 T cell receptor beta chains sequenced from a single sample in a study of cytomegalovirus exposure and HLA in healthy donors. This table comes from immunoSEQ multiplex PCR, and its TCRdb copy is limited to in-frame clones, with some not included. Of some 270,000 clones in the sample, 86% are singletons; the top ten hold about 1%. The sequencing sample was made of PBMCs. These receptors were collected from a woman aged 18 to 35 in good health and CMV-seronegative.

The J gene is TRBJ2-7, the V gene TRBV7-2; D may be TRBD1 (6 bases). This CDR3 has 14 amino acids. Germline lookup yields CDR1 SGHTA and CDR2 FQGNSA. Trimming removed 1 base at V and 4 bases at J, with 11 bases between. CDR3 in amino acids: CASSLVQGTYEQYF. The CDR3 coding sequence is TGTGCCAGCAGCTTAGTCCAGGGGACGTACGAGCAGTACTTC.

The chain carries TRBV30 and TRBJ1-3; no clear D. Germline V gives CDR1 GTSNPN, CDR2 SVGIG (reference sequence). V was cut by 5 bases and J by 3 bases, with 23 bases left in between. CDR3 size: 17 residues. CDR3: CAWDPIQRLAGGNTIYF. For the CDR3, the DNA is TGTGCCTGGGACCCTATTCAGAGGCTAGCGGGTGGAAACACCATATATTTT.

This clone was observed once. CDR3 sequence: CASSVGHEQYF. The CDR3 DNA reads as TGTGCCAGCAGCGTAGGGCACGAGCAGTACTTC. J is TRBJ2-7 and V is TRBV9, with no clear D. The germline gives CDR1 SGDLS, CDR2 YYNGEE. The germline V and J ends were trimmed by 0 bases and 5 bases, with 3 bases remaining between them. The CDR3 runs to 11 residues.

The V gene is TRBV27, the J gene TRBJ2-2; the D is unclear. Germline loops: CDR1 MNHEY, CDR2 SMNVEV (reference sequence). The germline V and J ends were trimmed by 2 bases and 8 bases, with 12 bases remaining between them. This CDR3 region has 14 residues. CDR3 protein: CASSLKTLRGELFF. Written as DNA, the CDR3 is TGTGCCAGCAGTTTAAAAACCCTCCGGGGGGAGCTGTTTTTT.

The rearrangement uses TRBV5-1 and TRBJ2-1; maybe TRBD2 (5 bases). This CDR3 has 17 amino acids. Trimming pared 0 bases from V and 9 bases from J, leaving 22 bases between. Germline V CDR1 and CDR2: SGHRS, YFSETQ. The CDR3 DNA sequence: TGCGCCAGCAGCTTGGGTTACCGGACTGGCTTTGGAGGTGAGCAGTTCTTC. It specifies CASSLGYRTGFGGEQFF.

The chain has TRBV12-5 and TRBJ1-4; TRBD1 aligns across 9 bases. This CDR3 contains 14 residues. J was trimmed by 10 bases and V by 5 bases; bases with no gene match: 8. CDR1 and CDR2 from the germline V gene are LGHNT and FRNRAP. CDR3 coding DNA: TGTGCTAGTGGTCTCGGACAGGGGAGCGGAAAACTGTTTTTT. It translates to CASGLGQGSGKLFF.

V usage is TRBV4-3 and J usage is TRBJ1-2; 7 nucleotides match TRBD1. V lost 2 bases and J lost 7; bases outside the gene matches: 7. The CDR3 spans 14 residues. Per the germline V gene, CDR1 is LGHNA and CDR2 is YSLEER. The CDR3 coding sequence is TGCGCCAGCAGCCAACACGACAGGGCCAGTGGCTACACCTTC. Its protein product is CASSQHDRASGYTF.

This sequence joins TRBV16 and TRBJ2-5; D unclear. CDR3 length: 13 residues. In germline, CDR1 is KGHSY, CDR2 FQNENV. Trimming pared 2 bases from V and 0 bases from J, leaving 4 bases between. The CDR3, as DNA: TGTGCCAGCAGCCAAATTAACCAAGAGACCCAGTACTTC. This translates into CASSQINQETQYF.

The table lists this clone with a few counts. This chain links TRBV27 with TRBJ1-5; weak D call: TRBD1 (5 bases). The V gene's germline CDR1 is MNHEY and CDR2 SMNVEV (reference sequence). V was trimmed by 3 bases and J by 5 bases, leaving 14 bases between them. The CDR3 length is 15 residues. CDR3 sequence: CASSLTAGWDQPQHF. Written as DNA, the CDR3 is TGTGCCAGCAGTTTGACCGCAGGGTGGGATCAGCCCCAGCATTTT.

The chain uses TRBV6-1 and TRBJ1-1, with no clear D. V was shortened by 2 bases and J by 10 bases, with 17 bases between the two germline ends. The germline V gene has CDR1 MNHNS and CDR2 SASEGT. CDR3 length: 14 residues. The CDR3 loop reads CASSENPERRRAFF. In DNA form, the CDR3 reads TGTGCCAGCAGTGAAAATCCCGAAAGGAGGAGAGCTTTCTTT.

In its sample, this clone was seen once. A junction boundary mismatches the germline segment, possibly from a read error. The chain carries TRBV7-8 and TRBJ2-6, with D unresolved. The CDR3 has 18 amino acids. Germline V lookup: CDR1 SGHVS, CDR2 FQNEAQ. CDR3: CASSLYRTYFSEANVLTF. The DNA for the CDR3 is TGTGCCAGCAGCTTGTACAGAACCTATTTCTCTGAGGCCAACGTCCTGACTTTC.

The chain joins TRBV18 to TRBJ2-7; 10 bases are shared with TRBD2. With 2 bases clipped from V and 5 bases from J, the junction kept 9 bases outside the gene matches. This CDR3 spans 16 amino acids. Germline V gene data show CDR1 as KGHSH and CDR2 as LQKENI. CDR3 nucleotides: TGTGCCAGCTCACCAAATGCCGCTAGCGGGAGCCACGAGCAGTACTTC. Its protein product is CASSPNAASGSHEQYF.

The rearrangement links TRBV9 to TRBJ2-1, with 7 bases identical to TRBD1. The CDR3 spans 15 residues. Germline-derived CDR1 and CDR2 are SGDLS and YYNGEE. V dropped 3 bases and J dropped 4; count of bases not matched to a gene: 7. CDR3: CASSAAGGVYNEQFF. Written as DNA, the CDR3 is TGTGCCAGCAGCGCCGCAGGGGGTGTATACAATGAGCAGTTCTTC.

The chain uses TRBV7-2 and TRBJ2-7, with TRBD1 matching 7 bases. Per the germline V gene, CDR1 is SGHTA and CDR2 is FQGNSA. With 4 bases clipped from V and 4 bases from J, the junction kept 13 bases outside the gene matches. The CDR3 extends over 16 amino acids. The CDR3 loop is CASSWPPGTAKYEQYF. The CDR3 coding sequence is TGTGCCAGCAGCTGGCCGCCCGGGACAGCTAAATACGAGCAGTACTTC. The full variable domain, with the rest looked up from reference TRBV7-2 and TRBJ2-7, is GAGVSQSPSNKVTEKGKDVELRCDPISGHTALYWYRQSLGQGLEFLIYFQGNSAPDKSGLPSDRFSAERTGGSVSTLTIQRTQQEDSAVYLCASSWPPGTAKYEQYFGPGTRLTVT.

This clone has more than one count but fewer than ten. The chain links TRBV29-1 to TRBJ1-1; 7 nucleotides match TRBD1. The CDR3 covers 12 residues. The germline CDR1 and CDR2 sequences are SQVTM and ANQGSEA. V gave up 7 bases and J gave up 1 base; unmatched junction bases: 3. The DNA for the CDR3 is TGCAGCGCTAAGGGGGCGAACACTGAAGCTTTCTTT. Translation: CSAKGANTEAFF.

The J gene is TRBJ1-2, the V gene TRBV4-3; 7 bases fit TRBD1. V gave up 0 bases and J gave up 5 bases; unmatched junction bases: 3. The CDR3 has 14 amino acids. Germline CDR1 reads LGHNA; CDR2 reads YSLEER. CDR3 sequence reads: CASSQESQGYGYTF. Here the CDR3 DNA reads TGCGCCAGCAGCCAAGAATCACAGGGGTATGGCTACACCTTC.

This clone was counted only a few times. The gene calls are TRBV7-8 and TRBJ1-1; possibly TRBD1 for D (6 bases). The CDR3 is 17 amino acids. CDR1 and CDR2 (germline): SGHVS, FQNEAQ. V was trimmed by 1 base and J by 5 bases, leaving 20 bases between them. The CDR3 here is CASSLGVGEQGRTEAFF. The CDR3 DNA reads TGTGCCAGCAGCTTAGGGGTCGGGGAACAGGGAAGAACTGAAGCTTTCTTT.

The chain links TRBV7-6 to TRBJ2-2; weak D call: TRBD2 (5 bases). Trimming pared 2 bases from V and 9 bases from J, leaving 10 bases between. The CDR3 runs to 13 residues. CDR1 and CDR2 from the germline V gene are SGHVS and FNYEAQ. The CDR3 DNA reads TGTGCCAGCAGCTTATCGGGAACCAGGGAGCTGTTTTTT. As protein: CASSLSGTRELFF.